These 21 T cell receptor beta chains came from one sample sequenced in a study of response to subunit inactivated influenza vaccine. Each CDR3 protein is one row after TCRdb ran MiXCR on the RT-PCR reads. The profile shows around 490,000 distinct CDR3 sequences, 7.6% of them singletons. Material: PBMCs from blood, obtained approximately 25 months after vaccination. Every receptor here comes from a man aged 50 to 69 who received an inactivated influenza vaccine.

This clonotype was detected only a few times. This chain uses TRBV5-6 with TRBJ2-2; TRBD2 matches 14 bases. V gave up 4 bases and J gave up 7 bases; unmatched junction bases: 9. This CDR3 contains 17 residues. Germline V lookup: CDR1 SGHDT, CDR2 YYEEEE. For the CDR3, the DNA is TGTGCCAGCAGCCTGGGACTAGCGGGAGAAGGGGACGGGGAGCTGTTTTTT. Protein: CASSLGLAGEGDGELFF.

This clonotype was counted ten times or more. This chain connects TRBV20-1 to TRBJ2-7; maybe TRBD2 (5 bases). There are 13 residues in the CDR3. The V gene lost 3 bases and the J gene lost 12 bases, with 21 bases spanning the gap. Per germline, CDR1 DFQATT and CDR2 SNEGSKA (reference sequence). The CDR3 region is CSASGLAGLPPYF. The CDR3 DNA sequence: TGCAGTGCTAGTGGCCTAGCCGGACTCCCTCCGTACTTC.

CDR3 DNA: TGTGCCAGCAGACTTGGCGGGGCTGCCACTGAAGCTTTCTTT. Translated: CASRLGGAATEAFF. V usage is TRBV7-2 and J usage is TRBJ1-1, with D perhaps matching TRBD1 (5 bases). The CDR3 is 14 amino acids. CDR1 and CDR2 (germline): SGHTA, FQGNSA. The V and J ends lost 6 bases and 4 bases respectively, with 15 bases between them.

J is TRBJ2-5 and V is TRBV3-1; tentative D call: TRBD2 (6 bases). The CDR3 has 14 amino acids. V gave up 0 bases and J gave up 6 bases, with 11 bases separating them. Germline values: CDR1 LGHDT, CDR2 YNNKEL (reference sequence). CDR3 region: CASSQDFREKTQYF. The CDR3 bases are TGTGCCAGCAGCCAAGATTTTCGGGAGAAGACCCAGTACTTC.

The CDR3 DNA reads TGCGCCAGCAGGCAAGCAATCTCTGGAAACACCATATATTTT. It codes for CASRQAISGNTIYF. This chain joins TRBV5-1 and TRBJ1-3; D is unresolved. Trimming stripped 5 bases from V and 0 bases from J, with 9 bases between. The CDR3 loop spans 14 amino acids. Germline V gives CDR1 SGHRS, CDR2 YFSETQ.

This clonotype showed up many times. For the CDR3, the DNA is TGCGCCAGCAGCTTGGGTTCATTTTCCACCGAAGAGACCCAGTACTTC. It is translated as CASSLGSFSTEETQYF. This chain links TRBV5-1 with TRBJ2-5, with D hard to call. Trimming took 0 bases from V and 3 from J, leaving 15 bases between them. This CDR3 region has 16 residues. Germline values: CDR1 SGHRS, CDR2 YFSETQ.

Only a few counts were recorded for this clonotype. This chain joins TRBV12-3 or TRBV12-4 and TRBJ2-7, with D perhaps TRBD2 (6 bases). V was pared by 2 bases and J by 3 bases, with 11 bases between. The CDR3 extends over 14 amino acids. CDR3 in amino acids: CASSLSGDFYEQYF. The CDR3 DNA is TGTGCCAGCAGTTTATCGGGAGATTTCTACGAGCAGTACTTC.

This clonotype was recorded many times. This CDR3 reads CASSIASGEIETQYF. The CDR3 coding sequence is TGTGCCAGCAGTATCGCCTCCGGGGAGATTGAGACCCAGTACTTC. The chain links TRBV7-3 to TRBJ2-5; a possible D gene is TRBD2 (5 bases). The CDR3 runs 15 residues. Germline V gene lookup returns CDR1 SGHTA and CDR2 FQGTGA. V gave up 6 bases and J gave up 5 bases, with 19 bases separating them.

This clonotype occurred a few times. The chain links TRBV11-2 to TRBJ2-3; 9 bases fit TRBD1. Trimming removed 5 bases from V and 3 bases from J; junction bases left unmatched: 6. Germline V gene data show CDR1 as SGHAT and CDR2 as FQNNGV. The CDR3 spans 15 residues. CDR3 nucleotide sequence: TGTGCCAGCAGCCATACAGGGGGCGATACAGATACGCAGTATTTT. Translated: CASSHTGGDTDTQYF.

The V call is TRBV9, the J call TRBJ2-1; no clear D. V lost 5 bases, J lost 8 bases, and 11 bases lay in between. This CDR3 spans 12 amino acids. In germline, CDR1 is SGDLS, CDR2 YYNGEE. The CDR3 spells CASSRWMDEQFF. Written as DNA, the CDR3 is TGTGCCAGCAGTCGTTGGATGGATGAGCAGTTCTTC.

This clonotype was seen a few times. The gene calls are TRBV6-5 and TRBJ1-5; D not resolved. This CDR3 contains 13 residues. Germline V CDR1 and CDR2: MNHEY, SVGAGI. Trimming pared 4 bases from V and 7 bases from J, leaving 11 bases between. CDR3 in amino acids: CASSWTLRQPQHF. In DNA form, the CDR3 reads TGTGCCAGCAGTTGGACCCTAAGGCAGCCCCAGCATTTT.

This clonotype was seen a handful of times. The V call is TRBV7-8, the J call TRBJ2-1; D perhaps matches TRBD2 (5 bases). The CDR3 runs 18 residues. The V gene's germline CDR1 is SGHVS and CDR2 FQNEAQ. Trimming took off 5 bases at V and 6 bases at J, with 26 bases between the two ends. The CDR3 region is CASSRRPARTEGSNEQFF. CDR3 nucleotides: TGTGCCAGCAGCAGACGGCCGGCTAGAACTGAAGGGAGCAATGAGCAGTTCTTC.

This clonotype appeared a few times. The genes are TRBV7-6 and TRBJ2-1; 8 bases are shared with TRBD2. Germline CDR1 SGHVS, CDR2 FNYEAQ. With 5 bases clipped from V and 0 bases from J, the junction kept 6 bases outside the gene matches. The CDR3 consists of 16 residues. CDR3 sequence reads: CASSGSGTSSYNEQFF. For the CDR3, the DNA is TGTGCCAGCAGCGGTAGCGGGACTAGCTCCTACAATGAGCAGTTCTTC.

This clonotype was seen more than once but under ten times. The chain links TRBV7-9 to TRBJ2-7, with no clear D. The CDR3 loop spans 14 amino acids. V shed 4 bases and J shed 3 bases, with 13 bases lying between them. In germline, CDR1 is SEHNR, CDR2 FQNEAQ (reference sequence). This CDR3 reads CASSSDRSIYEQYF. CDR3 DNA: TGTGCCAGCAGCTCAGATCGATCCATCTACGAGCAGTACTTC.

This rearrangement joins TRBV4-3 to TRBJ2-4; 11 nucleotides agree with TRBD2. The CDR3 runs 17 residues. The V gene's germline CDR1 is LGHNA and CDR2 YSLEER. V lost 0 bases and J lost 5; bases outside the gene matches: 6. The CDR3 sequence is CASSQDPSGGPQNIQYF. The CDR3 nucleotides are TGCGCCAGCAGCCAAGATCCTAGCGGGGGGCCCCAAAACATTCAGTACTTC.

This chain connects TRBV5-6 to TRBJ2-7; no clear D gene. V was cut by 7 bases and J by 0 bases, with 14 bases left in between. The CDR3 totals 14 residues. The germline gives CDR1 SGHDT, CDR2 YYEEEE. This chain's CDR3 is CASGRRVLSYEQYF. The CDR3 DNA is TGTGCCAGCGGCCGCCGGGTCCTCTCCTACGAGCAGTACTTC.

This chain joins TRBV15 and TRBJ2-7; 9 bases are a match to TRBD2. Germline V gene sequence: CDR1 LNHNV, CDR2 YYDKDF (reference sequence). The CDR3 has 14 amino acids. The V gene end was trimmed by 1 base and the J gene end by 5 bases; junction bases not matched to a gene: 3. CDR3 bases: TGTGCCACCAGCAGAGCTAGCGGGGTCGACGAGCAGTACTTC. Its protein product is CATSRASGVDEQYF.

This clonotype was seen more than once but under ten times. V gene TRBV29-1 combines with J gene TRBJ2-7; 8 positions agree with TRBD2. CDR3 length equals 15 residues. Germline values: CDR1 SQVTM, CDR2 ANQGSEA. V lost 6 bases, J lost 0 bases, and 10 bases stayed unmatched. This chain's CDR3 is CSVRGGVRGSYEQYF. CDR3 sequence (DNA): TGCAGCGTCCGGGGGGGTGTGAGGGGCTCCTACGAGCAGTACTTC.

In its sample, this clonotype was seen a few times. In nucleotides, the CDR3 is TGCAGTGCTACGGTCAGGGGGCCTGGGGCCAACGTCCTGACTTTC. This gives the protein CSATVRGPGANVLTF. The J gene is TRBJ2-6, the V gene TRBV20-1; TRBD1 agrees at 8 bases. CDR1 DFQATT and CDR2 SNEGSKA come from the germline V gene (reference sequence). V shed 4 bases, J shed 2 bases, and the junction held 4 bases outside the gene matches. CDR3 length equals 15 residues.

V is TRBV3-1 and J is TRBJ1-5; 7 bases are shared with TRBD1. The CDR3 runs to 15 residues. Germline V gene sequence: CDR1 LGHDT, CDR2 YNNKEL (reference sequence). V trimming: 4 bases; J trimming: 3 bases; junction bases outside the gene matches: 6. The CDR3 region is CASSLGTVPNQPQHF. Here the CDR3 DNA reads TGTGCCAGCAGCCTAGGGACAGTTCCCAATCAGCCCCAGCATTTT.

This clonotype appeared a few times. This rearrangement joins TRBV6-1 to TRBJ2-3; TRBD1 matches 8 bases. J was trimmed by 2 bases and V by 7 bases; bases with no gene match: 5. Germline V gene data show CDR1 as MNHNS and CDR2 as SASEGT. The CDR3 extends over 14 amino acids. In nucleotides, the CDR3 is TGTGCCAGCAAAGTGGGACAGGCCACAGATACGCAGTATTTT. The encoded protein is CASKVGQATDTQYF.